These 25 T cell receptor beta chains were sequenced from one sample in a study of OX40 agonist ivuxolimab in advanced cancers. Data came from immunoSEQ multiplex PCR; TCRdb stores just in-frame clones and leaves some out. The sample holds about 46,000 clones, 80% to 90% seen once. The sequencing used CD4+ or CD8+ T cells sorted from blood, collected in a trial of the OX40 agonist ivuxolimab. These TCRs come from an adult with an advanced solid tumor such as melanoma, head and neck, liver or kidney cancer.

In regard to this clone: Sequence at one end of the junction differs from germline and may be a read error. The chain couples TRBV7-7 to TRBJ2-5; 12 bases fit TRBD2. Germline V gene sequence: CDR1 SSHAT, CDR2 FNYEAQ (reference sequence). The CDR3 totals 15 residues. CDR3 sequence: CASSRTSGNGETQYF. DNA for the CDR3: TGTGCTAGCAGTCGGACTAGCGGGAATGGGGAGACCCAGTACTTC.

This chain links TRBV5-6 with TRBJ1-2; possible D gene TRBD1, 6 bases. V was shortened by 0 bases and J by 8 bases, with 8 bases between the two germline ends. CDR1 and CDR2 (germline): SGHDT, YYEEEE. This CDR3 has 12 amino acids. The DNA for the CDR3 is TGTGCCAGCAGCTTGGAGGGGGAAGGCTACACCTTC. It codes for CASSLEGEGYTF. The full variable domain, its missing parts supplied by reference TRBV5-6 and TRBJ1-2, is DAGVTQSPTHLIKTRGQQVTLRCSPKSGHDTVSWYQQALGQGPQFIFQYYEEEERQRGNFPDRFSGHQFPNYSSELNVNALLLGDSALYLCASSLEGEGYTFGSGTRLTVV.

The chain uses TRBV6-6 and TRBJ1-2; D remains unclear. Germline V gene data show CDR1 as MNHNY and CDR2 as SVGAGI (reference sequence). The CDR3 consists of 13 residues. The V end was cut by 8 bases, the J end by 4 bases, with 14 bases between. The CDR3 DNA reads as TGTGCCAGCCGGGCCCAAAACGGCTATGGCTACACCTTC. The encoded protein is CASRAQNGYGYTF.

The rearrangement joins TRBV5-1 to TRBJ1-1, with 9 positions matching TRBD1. The CDR3 is 13 amino acids. V trimming: 4 bases; J trimming: 4 bases; junction bases outside the gene matches: 2. Germline assignment: CDR1 SGHRS and CDR2 YFSETQ. The CDR3 reads CASSRGQGTEAFF. CDR3 bases: TGCGCCAGCAGCCGGGGACAGGGCACTGAAGCTTTCTTT.

V and J are TRBV19 and TRBJ2-6; 7 bases align to TRBD1. V was pared by 5 bases and J by 0 bases, with 10 bases of the junction left unmatched. The V gene's germline CDR1 is LNHDA and CDR2 SQIVND (reference sequence). The CDR3 spans 18 residues. CDR3 nucleotides: TGTGCCAGTAGTCCCAGACAGGGAAGGTCCTCTGGGGCCAACGTCCTGACTTTC. As protein: CASSPRQGRSSGANVLTF. Full variable domain (remainder filled in from reference TRBV19 and TRBJ2-6): DGGITQSPKYLFRKEGQNVTLSCEQNLNHDAMYWYRQDPGQGLRLIYYSQIVNDFQKGDIAEGYSVSREKKESFPLTVTSAQKNPTAFYLCASSPRQGRSSGANVLTFGAGSRLTVL.

The chain combines TRBV7-9 with TRBJ1-3, with D possibly TRBD1 on 5 matching bases. Trimming removed 1 base at V and 3 bases at J, with 7 bases between. The CDR3 covers 14 residues. The germline CDR1 and CDR2 sequences are SEHNR and FQNEAQ (reference sequence). The CDR3 loop is CASSLGTLGNTIYF. The CDR3 bases are TGTGCCAGCAGCTTAGGGACACTTGGAAACACCATATATTTT.

This chain uses TRBV7-8 with TRBJ2-6; the match to TRBD2 covers 10 bases. Germline V gene lookup returns CDR1 SGHVS and CDR2 FQNEAQ. Trimming cost V 2 bases and J 4 bases; bases outside gene matches: 8. This CDR3 has 18 amino acids. CDR3 nucleotides: TGTGCCAGCAGCTTAATACCAGCGGGAGGGCCAGGGGCCAACGTCCTGACTTTC. Translation gives CASSLIPAGGPGANVLTF. Full variable domain (remainder filled in from reference TRBV7-8 and TRBJ2-6): GAGVSQSPRYKVAKRGQDVALRCDPISGHVSLFWYQQALGQGPEFLTYFQNEAQLDKSGLPSDRFFAERPEGSVSTLKIQRTQQEDSAVYLCASSLIPAGGPGANVLTFGAGSRLTVL.

The chain employs TRBV5-1 and TRBJ2-3; D may match TRBD1 or TRBD2 (5 bases each). Per the germline V gene, CDR1 is SGHRS and CDR2 is YFSETQ. Trimming removed 4 bases at V and 5 bases at J, with 17 bases between. The CDR3 loop spans 15 amino acids. This chain's CDR3 is CASSGRDASRDTQYF. The DNA of the CDR3 is TGCGCCAGCAGCGGCCGGGACGCCTCCAGAGATACGCAGTATTTT.

This chain uses TRBV6-1 with TRBJ1-4, with 7 nucleotides matching TRBD1. Germline values: CDR1 MNHNS, CDR2 SASEGT. This CDR3 has 15 residues. The V segment lost 4 bases and the J segment 4 bases; nucleotides outside the gene matches: 6. CDR3 bases: TGTGCCAGCAGTGGATCCGGGACAGTTAATGAAAAACTGTTTTTT. Its translation: CASSGSGTVNEKLFF.

The CDR3 coding sequence is TGTGCCAGCAGTGAAGCTCTGGAACTCACCGGGGAGCTGTTTTTT. Its translation is CASSEALELTGELFF. The chain recombines TRBV6-1 with TRBJ2-2; no definite D call. Trimming pared 0 bases from V and 4 bases from J, leaving 9 bases between. The CDR3 extends over 15 amino acids. The germline V gene encodes CDR1 MNHNS and CDR2 SASEGT.

The V call is TRBV14, the J call TRBJ2-3; D tentatively reads TRBD1 or TRBD2 (6 bases each). CDR3 length: 15 residues. The germline gives CDR1 SGHDN, CDR2 FVKESK. V gave up 4 bases and J gave up 1 base, with 12 bases separating them. In DNA, the CDR3 is TGTGCCAGCAGCCCTCCGGGGGCCCGCACAGATACGCAGTATTTT. Translated, it gives CASSPPGARTDTQYF.

The chain uses TRBV6-5 and TRBJ2-7; D tentatively reads TRBD1 or TRBD2 (5 bases each). Germline CDR1 and CDR2: MNHEY and SVGAGI. This CDR3 contains 14 residues. The V end lost 6 bases, the J end lost 2 bases, and 14 bases lay between the germline ends. CDR3 in amino acids: CASSRPGAAYEQYF. The CDR3 DNA is TGTGCCAGCAGCCGACCCGGGGCCGCCTACGAGCAGTACTTC.

The chain uses TRBV9 and TRBJ2-2; D may be TRBD2 (5 bases). Per germline, CDR1 SGDLS and CDR2 YYNGEE. V was cut by 3 bases and J by 4 bases, with 16 bases left in between. CDR3 length: 16 residues. The CDR3 region has the DNA TGTGCCAGCAGCGCGGTTTCGGGGTGGGGCACCGGGGAGCTGTTTTTT. As protein: CASSAVSGWGTGELFF.

This clone showed up just once. This rearrangement joins TRBV7-9 to TRBJ2-7; D call uncertain. Germline V gene data show CDR1 as SEHNR and CDR2 as FQNEAQ (reference sequence). Between the trimmed V and J ends, which lost 6 bases and 2 bases, there was a span of 11 bases. The CDR3 is made up of 13 amino acids. CDR3 nucleotide sequence: TGTGCCAGCAGGTCGGACGGTCCCTACGAGCAGTACTTC. It is translated as CASRSDGPYEQYF.

The J gene is TRBJ2-3, the V gene TRBV7-3; D gene uncertain. The CDR3 length is 13 residues. Germline V lookup: CDR1 SGHTA, CDR2 FQGTGA. V dropped 5 bases and J dropped 4 bases, with 10 bases sitting between them. Written as DNA, the CDR3 is TGTGCCAGCAGCCACCAGGACCCAGATACGCAGTATTTT. The encoded protein is CASSHQDPDTQYF.

J is TRBJ1-2 and V is TRBV2, with a weak D call TRBD1 (5 bases). Trimming pared 6 bases from V and 3 bases from J, leaving 11 bases between. CDR1 is SNHLY, CDR2 FYNNEI, per germline. The CDR3 has 13 amino acids. Here the CDR3 reads CASRGGTYYGYTF. The DNA for the CDR3 is TGTGCCAGCAGGGGCGGGACGTACTATGGCTACACCTTC.

The CDR3 bases are TGTGCCAGCAGTGGACAGGGGGGGGGCTACACCTTC. This encodes CASSGQGGGYTF. The rearrangement uses TRBV27 and TRBJ1-2; 10 bases are a match to TRBD1. Germline CDR1 reads MNHEY; CDR2 reads SMNVEV (reference sequence). Trimming took 5 bases from V and 8 from J; bases not matched to a gene: 2. The CDR3 length is 12 residues.

There are a few counts of this clone. This chain joins TRBV6-1 and TRBJ2-2; D is unresolved. V was clipped by 6 bases and J by 3 bases, with 8 bases between them. There are 13 residues in the CDR3. In germline, CDR1 is MNHNS, CDR2 SASEGT. CDR3 region: CASRVQYTGELFF. CDR3 nucleotide sequence: TGTGCCAGCAGGGTGCAATACACCGGGGAGCTGTTTTTT.

The V and J genes are TRBV5-6 and TRBJ2-7, with D possibly matching TRBD2 (5 bases). Trimming pared 6 bases from V and 3 bases from J, leaving 16 bases between. The germline V gene has CDR1 SGHDT and CDR2 YYEEEE. The CDR3 contains 14 residues. CDR3: CASIRAAKDYEQYF. DNA for the CDR3: TGTGCCAGCATCAGAGCGGCGAAGGACTACGAGCAGTACTTC. Filled out from reference TRBV5-6 and TRBJ2-7, the complete variable domain reads DAGVTQSPTHLIKTRGQQVTLRCSPKSGHDTVSWYQQALGQGPQFIFQYYEEEERQRGNFPDRFSGHQFPNYSSELNVNALLLGDSALYLCASIRAAKDYEQYFGPGTRLTVT.

The genes are TRBV11-3 and TRBJ2-2; 8 nucleotides line up with TRBD2. V shed 7 bases, J shed 4 bases, and the junction held 17 bases outside the gene matches. Germline CDR1 reads SGHNT; CDR2 reads YENEEA. This CDR3 has 18 residues. The CDR3 nucleotides are TGTGCCAGCAACAACCGAGGGGCGGGAGGCCTGGGCACCGGGGAGCTGTTTTTT. Protein product: CASNNRGAGGLGTGELFF.

The chain combines TRBV2 with TRBJ1-2, with 10 bases that match TRBD1. This CDR3 contains 14 residues. The trim removed 7 bases at V and 5 bases at J, leaving 7 bases unmatched. The germline V gene has CDR1 SNHLY and CDR2 FYNNEI. CDR3 residues: CASKKGQGVYGYTF. Written as DNA, the CDR3 is TGTGCCAGCAAGAAAGGACAGGGGGTTTATGGCTACACCTTC. The entire variable domain, with the rest obtained from reference TRBV2 and TRBJ1-2, is as follows: EPEVTQTPSHQVTQMGQEVILRCVPISNHLYFYWYRQILGQKVEFLVSFYNNEISEKSEIFDDQFSVERPDGSNFTLKIRSTKLEDSAMYFCASKKGQGVYGYTFGSGTRLTVV.

This clone is a singleton in its sample. The V and J genes are TRBV4-1 and TRBJ1-4; 7 nucleotides match TRBD1. Germline V gene lookup returns CDR1 MGHRA and CDR2 YSYEKL. The ends lost 2 bases at V and 3 bases at J; junction bases unmatched: 3. This CDR3 is 15 amino acids long. DNA of the CDR3: TGCGCCAGCAGCCAATGGGGACAGCCTAATGAAAAACTGTTTTTT. This codes for CASSQWGQPNEKLFF.

The chain uses TRBV6-1 and TRBJ1-1; no firm D call. V shed 1 base and J shed 12 bases, with 18 bases lying between them. The CDR3 consists of 14 residues. Germline lookup yields CDR1 MNHNS and CDR2 SASEGT. Here the CDR3 DNA reads TGTGCCAGCAGTGAAGGTGTTGCGGAGGGTGAGACTTTCTTT. Translating gives CASSEGVAEGETFF.

V usage is TRBV6-4 and J usage is TRBJ2-3, with TRBD2 as a possible D gene (6 bases). The germline V gene encodes CDR1 MRHNA and CDR2 SNTAGT. V shed 4 bases and J shed 2 bases, with 7 bases lying between them. This CDR3 is built from 13 residues. The CDR3 nucleotides are TGTGCCAGCAGTGCGGGGGACACAGATACGCAGTATTTT. It encodes CASSAGDTDTQYF.

The V gene is TRBV10-1, the J gene TRBJ2-5; D gene uncertain. The length of the CDR3 is 12 residues. V lost 4 bases to trimming and J lost 5 bases, with 8 bases between them. The germline V gene has CDR1 WNHNN and CDR2 SYGVQD (reference sequence). The CDR3 protein is CASSGGFETQYF. In DNA, the CDR3 is TGCGCCAGCAGTGGGGGATTCGAGACCCAGTACTTC.